Following are 19 T cell receptor beta chains from one sample sequenced in a study of T cells in localized non-small cell lung cancer. The assay was immunoSEQ multiplex PCR, and TCRdb's table has in-frame clones only and misses some. The repertoire holds around 3,500 clones, with about 30% as singletons. The starting material was normal lung tissue next to the tumor, obtained before any cancer treatment. The receptors come from a woman between 35 and 70 years old with stage I lung adenocarcinoma.

The chain combines TRBV11-3 with TRBJ2-2; D ambiguous. The germline V gene encodes CDR1 SGHNT and CDR2 YENEEA. The CDR3 runs to 17 residues. Trimming stripped 5 bases from V and 1 base from J, with 17 bases between. The CDR3 is CASSPEAGTLNTGELFF. CDR3 DNA sequence: TGTGCCAGCAGCCCCGAGGCAGGAACCCTGAACACCGGGGAGCTGTTTTTT.

The V call is TRBV11-3, the J call TRBJ2-3; TRBD2 matches 14 bases. Germline assignment: CDR1 SGHNT and CDR2 YENEEA. With V trimmed by 5 bases and J by 2 bases, 3 bases remained unmatched. The CDR3 contains 16 residues. CDR3 in amino acids: CASSQTSGGATDTQYF. The CDR3, as DNA: TGTGCCAGCAGCCAGACTAGCGGGGGGGCCACAGATACGCAGTATTTT.

This clone was detected only a few times. J is TRBJ2-5 and V is TRBV11-3, with no clear D. Trimming removed 8 bases at V and 2 bases at J, with 15 bases between. The CDR3 contains 14 residues. Germline-derived CDR1 and CDR2 are SGHNT and YENEEA. The CDR3, as DNA: TGTGCCAGCTATAGACCTGGATCACAAGAGACCCAGTACTTC. Encoded protein: CASYRPGSQETQYF.

This clone has only a few counts. V usage is TRBV4-1 and J usage is TRBJ1-4; D perhaps matches TRBD1 (5 bases). Per the germline V gene, CDR1 is MGHRA and CDR2 is YSYEKL. The V end lost 0 bases, the J end lost 8 bases, and 19 bases lay between the germline ends. The CDR3 has 17 amino acids. DNA for the CDR3: TGCGCCAGCAGCCAAGATAAGGCAGGCAGGGAAGAGGAAAAACTGTTTTTT. This gives the protein CASSQDKAGREEEKLFF.

This clone has more than one count but fewer than ten. The chain carries TRBV11-3 and TRBJ2-1; 10 nucleotides align to TRBD2. J gave up 2 bases and V 1 base, and 5 bases lay outside the gene matches. CDR3 length equals 17 residues. CDR1 and CDR2 (germline): SGHNT, YENEEA. The CDR3 DNA is TGTGCCAGCAGCTTAGGCCCGGGACTAGCGCCCTACAATGAGCAGTTCTTC. Its translation is CASSLGPGLAPYNEQFF. The complete variable domain, with remaining parts taken from reference TRBV11-3 and TRBJ2-1, reads EAGVVQSPRYKIIEKKQPVAFWCNPISGHNTLYWYLQNLGQGPELLIRYENEEAVDDSQLPKDRFSAERLKGVDSTLKIQPAELGDSAVYLCASSLGPGLAPYNEQFFGPGTRLTVL.

This clone was seen only a few times. V gene TRBV30 combines with J gene TRBJ1-1; D is unclear. The germline V gene has CDR1 GTSNPN and CDR2 SVGIG (reference sequence). V was pared by 3 bases and J by 5 bases, with 10 bases between. The CDR3 spans 12 residues. DNA of the CDR3: TGTGCCTGGAGCCGGGGAAGTACTGAAGCTTTCTTT. Translated, it gives CAWSRGSTEAFF.

This clone was seen more than once but under ten times. The J gene is TRBJ2-6, the V gene TRBV11-3, with unresolved D. V was pared by 5 bases and J by 2 bases, with 7 bases between. This CDR3 has 14 residues. The V gene's germline CDR1 is SGHNT and CDR2 YENEEA. The CDR3 region has the DNA TGTGCCAGCAGCCCCCCCACTGGGGCCAACGTCCTGACTTTC. It yields the protein CASSPPTGANVLTF.

This clone was detected only a few times. V is TRBV9 and J is TRBJ1-1; D is ambiguous. V was clipped by 7 bases and J by 0 bases, with 13 bases between them. CDR1 and CDR2 from the germline V gene are SGDLS and YYNGEE. The CDR3 runs 14 residues. The CDR3 region is CASDPQALNTEAFF. The CDR3 DNA is TGTGCCAGCGACCCGCAAGCCCTGAACACTGAAGCTTTCTTT.

This clone was recorded a few times. This chain connects TRBV18 to TRBJ1-1; 7 bases match TRBD1. CDR1 KGHSH and CDR2 LQKENI come from the germline V gene. The length of the CDR3 is 16 residues. The trim removed 4 bases at V and 1 base at J, leaving 9 bases unmatched. This chain's CDR3 is CASSLFPGTENTEAFF. The CDR3 DNA reads as TGTGCCAGCTCACTCTTTCCCGGGACAGAGAACACTGAAGCTTTCTTT.

This clone is classed as medium-sized. The J gene is TRBJ2-6, the V gene TRBV11-3; 7 bases fit TRBD1. Germline V gives CDR1 SGHNT, CDR2 YENEEA. The CDR3 sequence is 17 residues long. Trimming at V came to 5 bases and at J to 3 bases, leaving 10 bases not matched to a gene. The CDR3 region has the DNA TGTGCCAGCAGCCAAGGGGAGACAGGGTTTGGGGCCAACGTCCTGACTTTC. Its protein product is CASSQGETGFGANVLTF.

V usage is TRBV6-8 and J usage is TRBJ1-1; a weak D match, TRBD1 (5 bases). This CDR3 region has 13 residues. V was clipped by 7 bases and J by 0 bases, with 9 bases between them. CDR1 MNHGY and CDR2 SAAAGT come from the germline V gene. The CDR3 reads CASTKGLNTEAFF. CDR3 DNA sequence: TGTGCCAGCACGAAGGGGCTGAACACTGAAGCTTTCTTT.

The table lists this clone with a few counts. The J gene is TRBJ2-7, the V gene TRBV6-4, with a weak D call TRBD2 (6 bases). CDR3 size: 14 residues. CDR1 is MRHNA and CDR2 is SNTAGT in the germline V gene. The germline V and J ends were trimmed by 6 bases and 3 bases, with 15 bases remaining between them. CDR3 loop: CASRLASADYEQYF. CDR3 DNA sequence: TGTGCCAGCAGACTAGCTAGCGCAGACTACGAGCAGTACTTC.

The chain joins TRBV12-5 to TRBJ2-7; TRBD1 matches at 8 bases. The germline V gene has CDR1 LGHNT and CDR2 FRNRAP. Trimming cost V 7 bases and J 2 bases; bases outside gene matches: 7. CDR3 length: 14 residues. The CDR3 DNA follows: TGTGCTAGTGCCGACAGGGACAGGACCTACGAGCAGTACTTC. Encoded protein: CASADRDRTYEQYF.

The CDR3 protein is CASSSPLSGGSYEQYF. CDR3 DNA sequence: TGTGCCAGCAGTTCCCCCCTGTCGGGAGGGAGCTACGAGCAGTACTTC. The gene calls are TRBV28 and TRBJ2-7; 8 bases are a match to TRBD2. The length of the CDR3 is 16 residues. With 4 bases clipped from V and 3 bases from J, the junction kept 11 bases outside the gene matches. CDR1 MDHEN and CDR2 SYDVKM come from the germline V gene.

The gene calls are TRBV29-1 and TRBJ1-2; D gene unclear. With 4 bases removed from V and 4 bases from J, the gap between germline ends came to 13 bases. CDR3 length: 13 residues. Germline-derived CDR1 and CDR2 are SQVTM and ANQGSEA. The DNA for the CDR3 is TGCAGCGTTGTCACGACTTTTTCCTATGGCTACACCTTC. Its translation is CSVVTTFSYGYTF. The full variable domain, rest sourced from reference TRBV29-1 and TRBJ1-2, is SAVISQKPSRDICQRGTSLTIQCQVDSQVTMMFWYRQQPGQSLTLIATANQGSEATYESGFVIDKFPISRPNLTFSTLTVSNMSPEDSSIYLCSVVTTFSYGYTFGSGTRLTVV.

J is TRBJ2-2 and V is TRBV9, with a tentative D call TRBD2 (6 bases). From germline, CDR1 is SGDLS and CDR2 YYNGEE. The CDR3 loop spans 14 amino acids. V lost 0 bases and J 4 bases, leaving 7 bases between the germline ends. CDR3 amino acids: CASSVGGTTGELFF. The CDR3 nucleotides are TGTGCCAGCAGCGTAGGCGGGACCACCGGGGAGCTGTTTTTT.

The sample holds a few counts of this clone. This sequence joins TRBV19 and TRBJ1-1; 7 bases align to TRBD1. The germline V gene encodes CDR1 LNHDA and CDR2 SQIVND (reference sequence). The CDR3 is 13 amino acids. J gave up 1 base and V 9 bases, and 5 bases lay outside the gene matches. The CDR3 coding sequence is TGTGCCAGCACCAGGGGGGAGAACACTGAAGCTTTCTTT. Translating gives CASTRGENTEAFF.

This clone is labeled as large. The gene calls are TRBV18 and TRBJ2-5, with unresolved D. Trimming took off 2 bases at V and 2 bases at J, with 6 bases between the two ends. Looked up from germline, CDR1 is KGHSH and CDR2 is LQKENI. This CDR3 region has 13 residues. CDR3 loop: CASSPGDQETQYF. As DNA, the CDR3 is TGTGCCAGCTCACCAGGGGATCAAGAGACCCAGTACTTC.

This clone has more than one count but fewer than ten. This rearrangement joins TRBV6-8 to TRBJ2-7; 10 nucleotides agree with TRBD2. After removal of 8 bases from V and 7 bases from J, the junction contained 8 bases not matched to a gene. The CDR3 is made up of 13 amino acids. CDR1 MNHGY and CDR2 SAAAGT come from the germline V gene. CDR3 sequence: CASRLAGGTEQYF. CDR3 DNA: TGTGCCAGCCGATTAGCGGGGGGAACTGAGCAGTACTTC.